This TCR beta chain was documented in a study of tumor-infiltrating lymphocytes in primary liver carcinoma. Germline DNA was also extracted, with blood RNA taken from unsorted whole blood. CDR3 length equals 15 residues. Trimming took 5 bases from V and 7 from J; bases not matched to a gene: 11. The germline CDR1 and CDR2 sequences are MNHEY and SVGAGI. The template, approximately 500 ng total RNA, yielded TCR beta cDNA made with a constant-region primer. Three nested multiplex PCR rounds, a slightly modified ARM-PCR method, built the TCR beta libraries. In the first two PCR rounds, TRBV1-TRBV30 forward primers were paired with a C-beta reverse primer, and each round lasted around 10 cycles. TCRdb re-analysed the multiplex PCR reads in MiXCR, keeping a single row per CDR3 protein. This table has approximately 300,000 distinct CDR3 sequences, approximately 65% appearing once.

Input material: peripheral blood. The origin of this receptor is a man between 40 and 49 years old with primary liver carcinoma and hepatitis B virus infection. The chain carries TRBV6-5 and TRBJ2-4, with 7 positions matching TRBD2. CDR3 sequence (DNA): TGTGCCAGCAGTCGTGGACTAGGTGGGATGAACATTCAGTACTTC. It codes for CASSRGLGGMNIQYF.